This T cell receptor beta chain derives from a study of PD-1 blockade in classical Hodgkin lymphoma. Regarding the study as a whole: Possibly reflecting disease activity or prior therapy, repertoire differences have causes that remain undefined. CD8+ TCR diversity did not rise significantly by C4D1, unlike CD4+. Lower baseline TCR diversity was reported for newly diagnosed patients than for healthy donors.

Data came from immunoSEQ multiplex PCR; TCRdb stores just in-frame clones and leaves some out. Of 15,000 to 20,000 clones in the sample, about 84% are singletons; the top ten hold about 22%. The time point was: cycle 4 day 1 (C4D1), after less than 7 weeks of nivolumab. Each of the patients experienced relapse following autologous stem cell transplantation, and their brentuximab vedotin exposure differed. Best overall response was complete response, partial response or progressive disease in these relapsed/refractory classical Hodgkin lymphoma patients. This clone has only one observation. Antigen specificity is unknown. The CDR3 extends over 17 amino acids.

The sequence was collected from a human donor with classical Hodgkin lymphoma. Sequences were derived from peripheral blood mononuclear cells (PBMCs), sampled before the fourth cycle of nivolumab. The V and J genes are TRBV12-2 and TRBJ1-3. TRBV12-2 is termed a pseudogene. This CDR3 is CASRRLQRYFSGNTIYF. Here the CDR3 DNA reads TGTGCAAGTCGCCGGTTACAGCGCTACTTTTCTGGAAACACCATATATTTT.